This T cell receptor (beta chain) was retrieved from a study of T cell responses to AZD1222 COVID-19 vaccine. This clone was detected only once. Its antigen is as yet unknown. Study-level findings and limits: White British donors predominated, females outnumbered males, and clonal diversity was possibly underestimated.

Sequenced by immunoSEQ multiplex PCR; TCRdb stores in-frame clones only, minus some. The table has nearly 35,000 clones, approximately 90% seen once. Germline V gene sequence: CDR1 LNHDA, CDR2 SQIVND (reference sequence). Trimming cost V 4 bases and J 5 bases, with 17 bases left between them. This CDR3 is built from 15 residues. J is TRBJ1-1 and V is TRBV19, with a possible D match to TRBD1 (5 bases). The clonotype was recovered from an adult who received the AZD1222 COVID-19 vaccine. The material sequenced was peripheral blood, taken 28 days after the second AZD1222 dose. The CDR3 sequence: CASSRVQDLDTEAFF. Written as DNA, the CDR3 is TGTGCCAGTAGTAGGGTACAGGACCTGGATACTGAAGCTTTCTTT.